This TCR beta chain stems from a study of blood T cells in healthy people across ages. Trimming pared 1 base from V and 3 bases from J, leaving 19 bases between. Per germline, CDR1 SQVTM and CDR2 ANQGSEA. This CDR3 is built from 17 residues. A sample-barcoded 5' primer and a J-beta primer mix were used in a second PCR of about 7 to 12 cycles. TCRdb itself ran the 5' RACE reads through MiXCR, one entry per CDR3 protein. The repertoire includes just under 550,000 distinct CDR3 sequences, more than 20% of them detected once, and less than 9% sits in the top ten. This clonotype was seen a few times. Separately, the same data were catalogued under a study of T cells of mothers and their children. That paper adds: All donors were healthy and Caucasian; they were a few mothers and their six children.

Sequenced sample: blood. This receptor was obtained from a boy under 18 in good health. The chain is built from TRBV29-1 and TRBJ2-4; tentative D call: TRBD1 (6 bases). CDR3 coding DNA: TGCAGCGTTGAAGGTTGGTCGCGCCTGACAGGCAAAAACATTCAGTACTTC. This sequence encodes CSVEGWSRLTGKNIQYF.